The present T cell receptor beta chain was sequenced within a study of beta chain features in type 1 diabetes. This clone has a handful of counts. Its antigen is not known. Based on CD45RO/CCR7/CD25/CD127/CD95/CD27, CD4+ regulatory, stem cell-like memory, naive and central memory cells were sorted. Findings and limits, study-wide: More deletions and fewer insertions at VDJ junctions were found in patients with type 1 diabetes. Naive, central memory and regulatory TCRB repertoires appeared more similar among patients than healthy donors.

Isolated RNA was reverse transcribed in full, so expressed TCRB transcripts were sequenced. About 3.57 million reads per sample were averaged for naive, central memory and regulatory samples. The method was immunoSEQ multiplex PCR; TCRdb's version includes in-frame clones alone and lacks a portion of them. In the table there are around 430,000 clones, about 32% of which are singletons. Trimming pared 1 base from V and 5 bases from J, leaving 17 bases between. From germline, CDR1 is MGHRA and CDR2 YSYEKL. The CDR3 runs 16 residues. This TCR was sampled from a man between 18 and 29 years old in good health. Sequenced input: naive CD4+ T cells from blood. This chain links TRBV4-1 with TRBJ2-5; either TRBD1 or TRBD2 may fit D (5 bases each). CDR3 in DNA: TGCGCCAGCAGCCAAGTCGCCGGGACGAGCTATGAGACCCAGTACTTC. Protein sequence: CASSQVAGTSYETQYF.